This T cell receptor (beta chain) was captured by sequencing in a study of blood T cell repertoires in COVID-19. Study as a whole: Sample material is recorded as cDNA or gDNA derived from T cells, B-cell-depleted T cells, or PBMCs.

Only in-frame clones appear in the TCRdb table, and some are missing; sequencing was by immunoSEQ multiplex PCR. This repertoire shows about 80,000 clones, 88% found once; its top ten account for 5.5% to 7.5%. The germline CDR1 and CDR2 sequences are LGHNA and YNFKEQ. V was shortened by 1 base and J by 8 bases, with 18 bases between the two germline ends. CDR3 length equals 16 residues. Sequencing input: peripheral blood. This sequence was found in a woman older than 75 with acute or convalescent COVID-19. The chain combines TRBV4-2 with TRBJ2-1; maybe TRBD1 (6 bases). The CDR3 DNA reads TGTGCCAGCAGCCAAGGGGACACTGCCCTAGCCGATGAGCAGTTCTTC. The encoded protein is CASSQGDTALADEQFF.